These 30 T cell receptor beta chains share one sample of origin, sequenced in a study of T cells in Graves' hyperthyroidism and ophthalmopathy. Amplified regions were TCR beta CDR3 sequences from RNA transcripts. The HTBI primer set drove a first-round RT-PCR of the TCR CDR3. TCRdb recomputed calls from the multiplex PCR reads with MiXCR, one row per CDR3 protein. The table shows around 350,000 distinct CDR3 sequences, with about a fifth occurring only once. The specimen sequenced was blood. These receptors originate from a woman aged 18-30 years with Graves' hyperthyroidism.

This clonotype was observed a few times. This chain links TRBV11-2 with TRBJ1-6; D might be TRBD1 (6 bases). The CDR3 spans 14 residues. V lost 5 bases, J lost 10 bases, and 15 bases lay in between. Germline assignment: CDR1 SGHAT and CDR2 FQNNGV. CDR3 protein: CASSRMGGWSPLHF. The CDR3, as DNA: TGTGCCAGCAGCCGGATGGGGGGCTGGTCACCCCTCCACTTT.

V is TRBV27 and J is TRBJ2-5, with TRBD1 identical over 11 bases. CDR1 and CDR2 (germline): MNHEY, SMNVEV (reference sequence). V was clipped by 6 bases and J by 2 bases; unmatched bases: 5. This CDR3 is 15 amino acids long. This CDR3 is CASSQDRGPQETQYF. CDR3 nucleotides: TGTGCCAGCAGCCAGGACAGGGGGCCGCAAGAGACCCAGTACTTC.

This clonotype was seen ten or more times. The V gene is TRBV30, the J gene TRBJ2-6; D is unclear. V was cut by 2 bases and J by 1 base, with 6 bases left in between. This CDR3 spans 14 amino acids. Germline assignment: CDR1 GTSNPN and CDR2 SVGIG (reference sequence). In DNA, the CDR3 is TGTGCCTGGAGTATGGGATCTGGGGCCAACGTCCTGACTTTC. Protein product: CAWSMGSGANVLTF.

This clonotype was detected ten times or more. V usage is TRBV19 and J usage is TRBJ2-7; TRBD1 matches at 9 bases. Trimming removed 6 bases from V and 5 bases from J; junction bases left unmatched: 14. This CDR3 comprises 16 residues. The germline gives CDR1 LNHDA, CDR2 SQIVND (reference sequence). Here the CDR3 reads CASRRGTGTGLNEQYF. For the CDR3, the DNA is TGTGCCAGTAGGCGGGGAACCGGGACAGGGCTCAACGAGCAGTACTTC.

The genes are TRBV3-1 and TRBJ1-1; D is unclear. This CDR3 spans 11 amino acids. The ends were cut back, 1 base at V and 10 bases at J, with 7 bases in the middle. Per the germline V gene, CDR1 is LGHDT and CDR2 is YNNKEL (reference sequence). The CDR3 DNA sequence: TGTGCCAGCAGCCAAGCCAGGCGAGCTTTCTTT. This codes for CASSQARRAFF.

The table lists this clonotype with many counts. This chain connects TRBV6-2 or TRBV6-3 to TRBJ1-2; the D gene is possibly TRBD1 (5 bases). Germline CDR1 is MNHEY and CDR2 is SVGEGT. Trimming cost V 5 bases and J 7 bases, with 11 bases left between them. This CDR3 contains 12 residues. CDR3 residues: CASSREGSGYTF. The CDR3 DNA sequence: TGTGCCAGCAGTCGGGAGGGGTCTGGCTACACCTTC.

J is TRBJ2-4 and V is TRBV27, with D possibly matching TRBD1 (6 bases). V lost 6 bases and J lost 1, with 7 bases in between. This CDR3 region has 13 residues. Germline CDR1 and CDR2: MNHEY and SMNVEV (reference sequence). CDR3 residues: CASRGAAKNIQYF. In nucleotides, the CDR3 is TGTGCCAGCAGGGGGGCGGCCAAAAACATTCAGTACTTC.

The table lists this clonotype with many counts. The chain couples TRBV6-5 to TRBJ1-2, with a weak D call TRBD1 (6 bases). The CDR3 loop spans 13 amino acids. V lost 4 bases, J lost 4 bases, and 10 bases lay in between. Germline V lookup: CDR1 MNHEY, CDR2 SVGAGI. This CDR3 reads CASSLDRSYGYTF. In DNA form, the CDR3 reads TGTGCCAGCAGTTTAGACAGGTCCTATGGCTACACCTTC.

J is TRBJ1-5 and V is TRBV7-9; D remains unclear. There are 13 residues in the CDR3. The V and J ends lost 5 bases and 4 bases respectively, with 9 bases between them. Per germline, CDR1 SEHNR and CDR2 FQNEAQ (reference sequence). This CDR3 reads CASSPMGNQPQHF. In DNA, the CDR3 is TGTGCCAGCAGCCCAATGGGGAATCAGCCCCAGCATTTT.

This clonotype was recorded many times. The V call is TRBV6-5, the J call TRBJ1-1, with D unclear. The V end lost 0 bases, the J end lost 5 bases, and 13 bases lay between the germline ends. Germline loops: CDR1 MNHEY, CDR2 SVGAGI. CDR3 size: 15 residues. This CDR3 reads CASSYSGGGWTEAFF. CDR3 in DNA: TGTGCCAGCAGTTACTCGGGCGGAGGATGGACTGAAGCTTTCTTT.

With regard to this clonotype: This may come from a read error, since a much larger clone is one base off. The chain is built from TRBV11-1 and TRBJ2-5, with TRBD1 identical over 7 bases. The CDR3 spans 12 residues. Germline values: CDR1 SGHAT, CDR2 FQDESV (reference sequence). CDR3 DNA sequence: TGTGGCAGCAGCTTAGGATGGGACAGTCAGTACTTC. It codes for CGSSLGWDSQYF.

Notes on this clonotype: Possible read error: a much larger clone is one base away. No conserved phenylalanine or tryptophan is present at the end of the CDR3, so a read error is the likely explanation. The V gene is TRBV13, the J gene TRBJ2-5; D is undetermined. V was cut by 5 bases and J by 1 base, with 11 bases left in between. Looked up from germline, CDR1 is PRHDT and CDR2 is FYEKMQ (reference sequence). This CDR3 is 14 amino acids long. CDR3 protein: CASSPSTTQETQYL. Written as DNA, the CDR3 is TGTGCCAGCAGCCCGAGCACGACCCAAGAGACCCAGTACCTC.

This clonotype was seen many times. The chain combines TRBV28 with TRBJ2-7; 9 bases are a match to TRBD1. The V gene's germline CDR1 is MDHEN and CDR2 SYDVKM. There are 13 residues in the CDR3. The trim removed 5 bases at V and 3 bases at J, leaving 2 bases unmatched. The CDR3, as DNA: TGTGCCAGCAGTACAGGGGGCTTCTACGAGCAGTACTTC. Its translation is CASSTGGFYEQYF.

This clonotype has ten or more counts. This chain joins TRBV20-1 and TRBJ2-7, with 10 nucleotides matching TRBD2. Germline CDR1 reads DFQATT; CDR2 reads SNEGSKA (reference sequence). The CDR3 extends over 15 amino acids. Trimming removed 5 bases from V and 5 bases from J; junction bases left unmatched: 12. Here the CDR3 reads CSAPHTSGVRHEQYF. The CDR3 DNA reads TGCAGTGCTCCCCATACTAGCGGGGTGCGGCACGAGCAGTACTTC.

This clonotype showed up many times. The CDR3 loop is CSVLLTGAGIQYF. CDR3 nucleotides: TGCAGCGTATTACTAACAGGGGCGGGGATTCAGTACTTC. V usage is TRBV29-1 and J usage is TRBJ2-4, with D possibly being TRBD1 (7 bases). The germline V gene has CDR1 SQVTM and CDR2 ANQGSEA. CDR3 length: 13 residues. Trimming stripped 6 bases from V and 10 bases from J, with 19 bases between.

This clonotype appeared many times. The CDR3 DNA reads TGTGCCAGCAGTTTCAGGGGGGGATCCTACGAGCAGTACTTC. Amino acids: CASSFRGGSYEQYF. V gene TRBV28 combines with J gene TRBJ2-7; either TRBD1 or TRBD2 may fit D (7 bases each). The CDR3 has 14 amino acids. From germline, CDR1 is MDHEN and CDR2 SYDVKM. Trimming cost V 3 bases and J 1 base, with 10 bases left between them.

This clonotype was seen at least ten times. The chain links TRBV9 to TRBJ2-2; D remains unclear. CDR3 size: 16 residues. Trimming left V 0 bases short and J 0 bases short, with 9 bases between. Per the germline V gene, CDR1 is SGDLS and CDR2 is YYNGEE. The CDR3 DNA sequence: TGTGCCAGCAGCGTAGAAGGGAATTCGAACACCGGGGAGCTGTTTTTT. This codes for CASSVEGNSNTGELFF.

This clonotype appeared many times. The CDR3 reads CSARTRSAGANVLTF. CDR3 in DNA: TGCAGTGCACGGACCCGGTCTGCGGGGGCCAACGTCCTGACTTTC. The rearrangement joins TRBV20-1 to TRBJ2-6; D remains ambiguous. This CDR3 is 15 amino acids long. CDR1 and CDR2 (germline): DFQATT, SNEGSKA (reference sequence). Trimming removed 6 bases at V and 4 bases at J, with 16 bases between.

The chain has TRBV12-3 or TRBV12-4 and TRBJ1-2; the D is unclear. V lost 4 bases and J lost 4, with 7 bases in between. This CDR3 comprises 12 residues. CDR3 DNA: TGTGCCAGCAGTTCCAGCATCTATGGCTACACCTTC. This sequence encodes CASSSSIYGYTF.

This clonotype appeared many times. CDR3 sequence (DNA): TGCAGCGCCCCCAGGGACAGACCATCCTATGGCTACACCTTC. Its protein product is CSAPRDRPSYGYTF. The J gene is TRBJ1-2, the V gene TRBV29-1; 7 bases are shared with TRBD1. Trimming at V came to 7 bases and at J to 4 bases, leaving 12 bases not matched to a gene. CDR3 size: 14 residues. The germline V gene encodes CDR1 SQVTM and CDR2 ANQGSEA.

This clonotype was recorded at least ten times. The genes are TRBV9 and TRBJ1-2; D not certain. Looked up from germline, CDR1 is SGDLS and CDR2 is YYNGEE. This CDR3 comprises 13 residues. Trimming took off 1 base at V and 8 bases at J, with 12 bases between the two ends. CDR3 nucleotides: TGTGCCAGCAGCGTATATCCAGGTGGCGGCTACACCTTC. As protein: CASSVYPGGGYTF.

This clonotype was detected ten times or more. The CDR3 loop is CASTNREGGQPQHF. DNA of the CDR3: TGTGCCAGCACCAATCGGGAGGGAGGTCAGCCCCAGCATTTT. The rearrangement joins TRBV6-2 or TRBV6-3 to TRBJ1-5; D ambiguous. Germline loops: CDR1 MNHEY, CDR2 SVGEGT. This CDR3 spans 14 amino acids. V was shortened by 7 bases and J by 6 bases, with 16 bases between the two germline ends.

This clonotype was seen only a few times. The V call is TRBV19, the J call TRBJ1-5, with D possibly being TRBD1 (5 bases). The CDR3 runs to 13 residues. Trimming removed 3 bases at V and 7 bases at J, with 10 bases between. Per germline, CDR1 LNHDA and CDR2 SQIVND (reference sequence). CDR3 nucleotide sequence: TGTGCCAGTAGTATCGGGGGAACCCAGCCCCAGCATTTT. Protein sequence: CASSIGGTQPQHF.

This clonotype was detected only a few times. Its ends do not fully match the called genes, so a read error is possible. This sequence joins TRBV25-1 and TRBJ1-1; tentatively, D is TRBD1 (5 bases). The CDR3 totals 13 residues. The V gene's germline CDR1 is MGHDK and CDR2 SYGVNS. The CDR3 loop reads CASSEWGNTEACF. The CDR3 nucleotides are TGTGCCAGCAGTGAATGGGGGAACACTGAAGCTTGCTTT.

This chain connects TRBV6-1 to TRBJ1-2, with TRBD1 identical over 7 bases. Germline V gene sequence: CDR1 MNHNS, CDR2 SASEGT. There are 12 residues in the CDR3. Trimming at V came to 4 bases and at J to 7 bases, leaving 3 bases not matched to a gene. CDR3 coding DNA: TGTGCCAGCAGTGTAACAGGGGTTGGCTACACCTTC. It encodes CASSVTGVGYTF.

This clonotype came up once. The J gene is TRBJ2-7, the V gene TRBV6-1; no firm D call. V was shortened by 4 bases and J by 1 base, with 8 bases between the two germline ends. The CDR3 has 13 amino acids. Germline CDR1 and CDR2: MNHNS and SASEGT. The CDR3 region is CASSVAKSYEQYF. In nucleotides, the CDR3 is TGTGCCAGCAGTGTTGCGAAATCCTACGAGCAGTACTTC.

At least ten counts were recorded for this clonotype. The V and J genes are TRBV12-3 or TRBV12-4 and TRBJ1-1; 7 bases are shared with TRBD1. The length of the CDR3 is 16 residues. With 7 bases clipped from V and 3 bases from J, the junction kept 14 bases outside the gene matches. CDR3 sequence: CASTSRPQGVDTEAFF. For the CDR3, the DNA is TGTGCCAGCACCTCGAGACCTCAGGGGGTCGACACTGAAGCTTTCTTT.

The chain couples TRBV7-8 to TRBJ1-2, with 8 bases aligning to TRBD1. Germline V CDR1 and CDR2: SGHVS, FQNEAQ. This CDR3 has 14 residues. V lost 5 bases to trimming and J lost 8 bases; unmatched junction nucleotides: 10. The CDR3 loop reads CASSPKTGAGGYTF. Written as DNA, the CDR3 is TGTGCCAGCAGCCCTAAGACAGGGGCTGGCGGCTACACCTTC.

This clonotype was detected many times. As DNA, the CDR3 is TGTGCCAGCAGTGTACCGGGCCCCGAGCAGTACTTC. It translates to CASSVPGPEQYF. The rearrangement links TRBV6-1 to TRBJ2-7; D gene uncertain. Trimming pared 4 bases from V and 6 bases from J, leaving 10 bases between. CDR1 is MNHNS and CDR2 is SASEGT in the germline V gene. This CDR3 is built from 12 residues.

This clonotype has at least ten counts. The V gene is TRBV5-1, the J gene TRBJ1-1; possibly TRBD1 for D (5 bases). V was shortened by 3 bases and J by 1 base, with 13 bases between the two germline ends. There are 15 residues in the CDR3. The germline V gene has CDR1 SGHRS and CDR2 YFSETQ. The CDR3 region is CASSSGTGRNTEAFF. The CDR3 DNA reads TGCGCCAGCAGCTCCGGGACGGGGAGGAACACTGAAGCTTTCTTT.